The present entry profiles one T cell receptor beta chain with its context. Grouping used clinical history reported by participants in a survey and questionnaire. This entry belongs to a study of blood T cell repertoires in COVID-19. Study-level information: Specimens from acute and convalescent COVID-19 originated in the United States, Italy and Spain.

Produced via immunoSEQ multiplex PCR; TCRdb's table is partial and in-frame only. The sample holds some 320,000 clones, roughly 90% seen once. From germline, CDR1 is MDHEN and CDR2 SYDVKM. The CDR3 runs to 13 residues. Deletions cut 6 bases from V and 4 bases from J, with 13 bases between. This sequence originates from a man in his sixties who had recovered from COVID-19. The source material was PBMCs or T cells enriched from blood (not recorded which). V and J are TRBV28 and TRBJ2-7, with TRBD2 as a possible D gene (5 bases). CDR3 in DNA: TGTGCCAGCAGAATTCCTGAGGGTTACGAGCAGTACTTC. This sequence encodes CASRIPEGYEQYF.